The 16 T cell receptor beta chains below were found in one sample sequenced in a study of cytomegalovirus exposure and HLA in healthy donors. Primers: 60 Vbeta forward and 13 Jbeta reverse. Produced via immunoSEQ multiplex PCR; TCRdb's table is partial and in-frame only. The table has tens of thousands of clones, roughly 77% seen once; the top ten hold under 30%. Material: PBMCs. These TCRs come from a woman aged 40 to 55 in good health and CMV-seropositive.

The chain joins TRBV28 to TRBJ2-7; TRBD1 matches at 7 bases. The germline CDR1 and CDR2 sequences are MDHEN and SYDVKM. This CDR3 spans 14 amino acids. Unmatched junction bases numbered 9, after V lost 7 bases and J lost 3 bases. CDR3 in amino acids: CASTTGEGIYEQYF. DNA for the CDR3: TGTGCCAGCACCACAGGGGAAGGGATCTACGAGCAGTACTTC.

This sequence joins TRBV19 and TRBJ2-3, with 13 bases aligning to TRBD2. CDR3 length: 15 residues. Germline CDR1 reads LNHDA; CDR2 reads SQIVND (reference sequence). CDR3 coding DNA: TGTGCTAGACGCGGGACTAGCGGGGGCACAGATACGCAGTATTTT. It yields the protein CARRGTSGGTDTQYF. Filled out from reference TRBV19 and TRBJ2-3, the complete variable domain reads DGGITQSPKYLFRKEGQNVTLSCEQNLNHDAMYWYRQDPGQGLRLIYYSQIVNDFQKGDIAEGYSVSREKKESFPLTVTSAQKNPTAFYLCARRGTSGGTDTQYFGPGTRLTVL.

V usage is TRBV10-1 and J usage is TRBJ1-6; 7 nucleotides line up with TRBD1. Germline CDR1 is WNHNN and CDR2 is SYGVQD (reference sequence). CDR3 length equals 15 residues. Trimming removed 7 bases from V and 9 bases from J; junction bases left unmatched: 12. The DNA of the CDR3 is TGCGCCAGCACCCGACAGGGCAAGGAAAGTTCACCCCTCCACTTT. It specifies CASTRQGKESSPLHF.

The chain employs TRBV11-2 and TRBJ1-6, with D maybe TRBD1 (5 bases). The germline CDR1 and CDR2 sequences are SGHAT and FQNNGV. Trimming shortened V by 5 bases and J by 9 bases, and 11 bases separated the two germline ends. This CDR3 has 13 residues. The CDR3 loop reads CASSPGPPSPLHF. DNA for the CDR3: TGTGCCAGCAGCCCAGGGCCGCCTTCACCCCTCCACTTT.

The chain carries TRBV6-5 and TRBJ1-1; D remains ambiguous. Trimming cost V 6 bases and J 2 bases, with 10 bases left between them. This CDR3 spans 13 amino acids. Germline loops: CDR1 MNHEY, CDR2 SVGAGI. The CDR3: CASRLLFNTEAFF. The CDR3 nucleotides read TGTGCCAGCAGACTTCTTTTCAACACTGAAGCTTTCTTT.

The chain combines TRBV5-1 with TRBJ1-1, with D tentatively TRBD1 (6 bases). V lost 5 bases to trimming and J lost 3 bases, with 17 bases between them. This CDR3 is 15 amino acids long. Germline CDR1 reads SGHRS; CDR2 reads YFSETQ. CDR3 DNA sequence: TGCGCCAGCAGGGGGGGGGCGGGACTTGACACTGAAGCTTTCTTT. Translation: CASRGGAGLDTEAFF.

This chain connects TRBV18 to TRBJ1-2; the match to TRBD1 covers 9 bases. Looked up from germline, CDR1 is KGHSH and CDR2 is LQKENI. J was trimmed by 2 bases and V by 2 bases; bases with no gene match: 0. The CDR3 totals 14 residues. CDR3 nucleotide sequence: TGTGCCAGCTCACCAGGGACAGGGAACTATGGCTACACCTTC. Its translation: CASSPGTGNYGYTF. Complete variable domain (other parts from reference TRBV18 and TRBJ1-2): NAGVMQNPRHLVRRRGQEARLRCSPMKGHSHVYWYRQLPEEGLKFMVYLQKENIIDESGMPKERFSAEFPKEGPSILRIQQVVRGDSAAYFCASSPGTGNYGYTFGSGTRLTVV.

The chain links TRBV15 to TRBJ2-1; maybe TRBD2 (7 bases). Trimming removed 1 base at V and 14 bases at J, with 12 bases between. The CDR3 consists of 12 residues. Looked up from germline, CDR1 is LNHNV and CDR2 is YYDKDF (reference sequence). The CDR3 protein is CATSRGGGAEFF. In nucleotides, the CDR3 is TGTGCCACCAGCAGAGGAGGGGGGGCAGAGTTCTTC.

The rearrangement uses TRBV9 and TRBJ1-3; D gene uncertain. Germline CDR1 SGDLS, CDR2 YYNGEE. V dropped 0 bases and J dropped 1 base, with 5 bases sitting between them. The CDR3 totals 14 residues. The CDR3 DNA sequence: TGTGCCAGCAGCGTAGCGGGGTCTGGAAACACCATATATTTT. Encoded protein: CASSVAGSGNTIYF.

The V call is TRBV7-2, the J call TRBJ2-2, with 7 bases identical to TRBD2. J gave up 5 bases and V 4 bases, and 7 bases lay outside the gene matches. Germline V gene lookup returns CDR1 SGHTA and CDR2 FQGNSA. CDR3 length: 15 amino acids. The CDR3 DNA reads TGTGCCAGCAGCTCTAAAAGGGGAGGGACCGGGGAGCTGTTTTTT. This codes for CASSSKRGGTGELFF.

The rearrangement uses TRBV7-2 and TRBJ1-2, with D maybe TRBD1 (6 bases). Trimming left V 2 bases short and J 1 base short, with 14 bases between. This CDR3 region has 16 residues. Germline CDR1 reads SGHTA; CDR2 reads FQGNSA. CDR3 nucleotide sequence: TGTGCCAGCAGCTTAAGGTATAGGACAGATAACTATGGCTACACCTTC. Protein sequence: CASSLRYRTDNYGYTF.

The chain joins TRBV9 to TRBJ1-1; D remains unclear. CDR1 and CDR2 from the germline V gene are SGDLS and YYNGEE. This CDR3 region has 15 residues. V gave up 0 bases and J gave up 0 bases, with 9 bases separating them. The CDR3 DNA reads TGTGCCAGCAGCGTAGGAGGCGCGGTGAACACTGAAGCTTTCTTT. This sequence encodes CASSVGGAVNTEAFF.

The count of this clone is one. CDR3 sequence reads: CSVAADTQYF. CDR3 coding DNA: TGCAGCGTGGCGGCAGATACGCAGTATTTT. The chain recombines TRBV29-1 with TRBJ2-3; D is unresolved. Looked up from germline, CDR1 is SQVTM and CDR2 is ANQGSEA. V lost 6 bases and J lost 4, with 5 bases in between. CDR3 length: 10 amino acids.

The J gene is TRBJ1-2, the V gene TRBV6-1, with unresolved D. This CDR3 spans 15 amino acids. The germline V and J ends were trimmed by 1 base and 4 bases, with 13 bases remaining between them. Looked up from germline, CDR1 is MNHNS and CDR2 is SASEGT. The CDR3 region has the DNA TGTGCCAGCAGTGAAGGGGCCTGGACTTTCTATGGCTACACCTTC. This gives the protein CASSEGAWTFYGYTF.

The rearrangement links TRBV10-3 to TRBJ2-7; maybe TRBD1 (6 bases). The CDR3 extends over 16 amino acids. Trimming left V 6 bases short and J 7 bases short, with 25 bases between. Germline lookup yields CDR1 ENHRY and CDR2 SYGVKD. The CDR3 reads CAISPGSQGPRGEQYF. The DNA of the CDR3 is TGTGCCATCAGCCCAGGGTCACAGGGCCCAAGGGGAGAGCAGTACTTC.

V is TRBV9 and J is TRBJ2-7, with 13 bases fitting TRBD2. The CDR3 consists of 18 residues. The germline gives CDR1 SGDLS, CDR2 YYNGEE. J lost 2 bases, V lost 0 bases, and 8 bases had no gene match. The CDR3 region is CASSVGLAGGDHPYEQYF. The CDR3 coding sequence is TGTGCCAGCAGCGTAGGACTAGCGGGGGGCGACCACCCCTACGAGCAGTACTTC. Full variable domain (remainder filled in from reference TRBV9 and TRBJ2-7): DSGVTQTPKHLITATGQRVTLRCSPRSGDLSVYWYQQSLDQGLQFLIQYYNGEERAKGNILERFSAQQFPDLHSELNLSSLELGDSALYFCASSVGLAGGDHPYEQYFGPGTRLTVT.